Below are 5 T cell receptor beta chains sequenced from a single sample in a study of blood T cells in healthy people across ages. For the second PCR, which ran for about 7 to 11 cycles, a sample-barcoded 5' primer and a J-beta primer mix were used. TCRdb re-derived calls from the 5' RACE reads in MiXCR, one entry per CDR3 protein. The sample lists around 870,000 distinct CDR3 sequences, around 28% occurring once. Sequenced sample: blood. The receptors originated from a woman of 80 years or more in good health.

The J gene is TRBJ1-2, the V gene TRBV18; D not resolved. Trimming cost V 8 bases and J 3 bases, with 13 bases left between them. Germline V lookup: CDR1 KGHSH, CDR2 LQKENI. The CDR3 runs 13 residues. The DNA for the CDR3 is TGTGCCAGCCCAAAGGTCTCGGACTATGGCTACACCTTC. Its translation is CASPKVSDYGYTF.

This clonotype was counted between two and nine times. This rearrangement joins TRBV2 to TRBJ2-1; tentatively, D is TRBD2 (6 bases). This CDR3 is built from 13 residues. Germline CDR1 is SNHLY and CDR2 is FYNNEI. Trimming stripped 4 bases from V and 6 bases from J, with 10 bases between. CDR3 DNA sequence: TGTGCCAGCAGTGGGACTATAGCCAATGAGCAGTTCTTC. It is translated as CASSGTIANEQFF.

This chain links TRBV7-9 with TRBJ2-1, with D possibly matching TRBD1 (6 bases). CDR1 and CDR2 (germline): SEHNR, FQNEAQ (reference sequence). CDR3 length: 15 residues. Trimming shortened V by 1 base and J by 5 bases, and 12 bases separated the two germline ends. The CDR3 protein is CASSLDGWGHNEQFF. CDR3 sequence (DNA): TGTGCCAGCAGCTTAGACGGCTGGGGGCACAATGAGCAGTTCTTC. Supplemented by reference TRBV7-9 and TRBJ2-1, the full variable domain reads DTGVSQNPRHKITKRGQNVTFRCDPISEHNRLYWYRQTLGQGPEFLTYFQNEAQLEKSRLLSDRFSAERPKGSFSTLEIQRTEQGDSAMYLCASSLDGWGHNEQFFGPGTRLTVL.

As to this clonotype: Since a much larger clone is just one base distant, this may be a read error. The chain employs TRBV4-1 and TRBJ1-5; D possibly corresponds to TRBD1 (6 bases). V shed 4 bases and J shed 6 bases, with 19 bases lying between them. The V gene's germline CDR1 is MGHRA and CDR2 YSYEKL. The CDR3 has 16 residues. The CDR3 DNA is TGCGCCAGCAGCCGATTATTTGGGGGGGCCTCTCAGCCCCAGCATTTT. Protein product: CASSRLFGGASQPQHF.

The chain carries TRBV27 and TRBJ2-1; D unclear. The DNA end is more similar to TRBJ2-7, so the J call may be wrong. The CDR3 is 18 residues long. Germline V lookup: CDR1 MNHEY, CDR2 SMNVEV (reference sequence). CDR3 nucleotide sequence: TGTGCCAGCAGTTTAGTAGCCTCTTCCTACGTAATACACAATGAGCAGTACTTC. This encodes CASSLVASSYVIHNEQYF.